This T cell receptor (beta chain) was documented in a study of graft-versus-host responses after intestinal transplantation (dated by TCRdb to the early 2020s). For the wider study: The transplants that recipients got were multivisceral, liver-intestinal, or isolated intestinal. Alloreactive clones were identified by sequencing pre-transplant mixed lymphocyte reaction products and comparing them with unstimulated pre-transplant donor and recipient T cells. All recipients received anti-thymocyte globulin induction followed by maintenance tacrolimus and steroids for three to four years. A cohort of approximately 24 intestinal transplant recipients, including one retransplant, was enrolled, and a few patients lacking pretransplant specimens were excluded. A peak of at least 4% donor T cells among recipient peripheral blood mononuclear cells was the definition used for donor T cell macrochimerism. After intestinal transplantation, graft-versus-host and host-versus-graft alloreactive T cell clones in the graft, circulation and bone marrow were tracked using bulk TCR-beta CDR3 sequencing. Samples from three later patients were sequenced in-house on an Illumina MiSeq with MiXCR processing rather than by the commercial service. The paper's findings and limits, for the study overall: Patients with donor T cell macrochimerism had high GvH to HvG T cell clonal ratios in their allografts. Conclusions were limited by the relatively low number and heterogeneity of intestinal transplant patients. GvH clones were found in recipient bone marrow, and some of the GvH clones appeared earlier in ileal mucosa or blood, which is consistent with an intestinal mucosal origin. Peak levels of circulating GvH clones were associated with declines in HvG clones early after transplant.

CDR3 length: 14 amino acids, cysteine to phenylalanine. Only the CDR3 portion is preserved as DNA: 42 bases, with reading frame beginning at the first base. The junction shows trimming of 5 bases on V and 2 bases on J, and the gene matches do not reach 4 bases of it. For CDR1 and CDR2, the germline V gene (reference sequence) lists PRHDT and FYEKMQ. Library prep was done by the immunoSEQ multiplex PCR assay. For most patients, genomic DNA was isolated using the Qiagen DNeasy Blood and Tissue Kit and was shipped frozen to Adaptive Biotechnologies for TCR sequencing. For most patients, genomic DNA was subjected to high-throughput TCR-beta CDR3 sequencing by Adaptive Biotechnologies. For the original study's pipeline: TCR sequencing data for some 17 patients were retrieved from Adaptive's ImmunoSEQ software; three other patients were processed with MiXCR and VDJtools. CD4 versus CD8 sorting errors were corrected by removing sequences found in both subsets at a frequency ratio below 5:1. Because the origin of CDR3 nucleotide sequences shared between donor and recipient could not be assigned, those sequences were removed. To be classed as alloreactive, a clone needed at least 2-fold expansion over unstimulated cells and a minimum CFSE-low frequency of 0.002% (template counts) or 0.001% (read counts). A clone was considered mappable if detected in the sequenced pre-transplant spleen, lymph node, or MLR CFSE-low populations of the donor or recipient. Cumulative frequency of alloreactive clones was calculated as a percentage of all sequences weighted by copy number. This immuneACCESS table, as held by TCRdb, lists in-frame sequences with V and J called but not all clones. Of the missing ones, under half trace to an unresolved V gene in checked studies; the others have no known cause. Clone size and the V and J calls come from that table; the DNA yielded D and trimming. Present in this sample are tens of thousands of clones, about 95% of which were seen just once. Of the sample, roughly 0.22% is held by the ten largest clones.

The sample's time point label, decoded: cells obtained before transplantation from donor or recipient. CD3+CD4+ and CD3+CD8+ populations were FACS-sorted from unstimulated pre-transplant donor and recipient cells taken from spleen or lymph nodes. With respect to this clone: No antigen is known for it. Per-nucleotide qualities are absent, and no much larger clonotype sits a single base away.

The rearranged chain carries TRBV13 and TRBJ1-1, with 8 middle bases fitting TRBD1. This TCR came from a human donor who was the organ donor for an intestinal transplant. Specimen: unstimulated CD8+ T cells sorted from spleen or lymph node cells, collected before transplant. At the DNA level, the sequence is TGTGCCAGCAGCCCAGACAGGGGTAACACTGAAGCTTTCTTT. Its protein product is CASSPDRGNTEAFF.